This T cell receptor beta chain was profiled in a study of blood T cell repertoires in COVID-19. At the level of the study: The origin of the acute and convalescent COVID-19 samples was the United States, Italy and Spain. T cells, B-cell-depleted T cells, or PBMCs provided the cDNA or gDNA that served as material.

A single count supports this clone. CDR1 and CDR2 from the germline V gene are SGDLS and YYNGEE. The CDR3 sequence is 16 residues long. The V and J ends lost 2 bases and 4 bases, in that order; junction bases with no gene match: 4. Study processing details: It was from reference gene primer amplification that nucleated cell counts were estimated. Clones were read by immunoSEQ multiplex PCR, and TCRdb kept only the in-frame ones, dropping some. Clone size and the V and J calls come from that table; the DNA yielded D and trimming. The table records around 250,000 clones, 70% to 90% of them present only once.

This chain joins TRBV9 and TRBJ2-1; 12 nucleotides line up with TRBD1. The source of this sequence is a woman in her sixties or seventies with active or convalescent COVID-19. Source material: peripheral blood. CDR3: CASSVGGQGAYNEQFF. Written as DNA, the CDR3 is TGTGCCAGCAGCGTCGGGGGACAGGGGGCTTACAATGAGCAGTTCTTC.